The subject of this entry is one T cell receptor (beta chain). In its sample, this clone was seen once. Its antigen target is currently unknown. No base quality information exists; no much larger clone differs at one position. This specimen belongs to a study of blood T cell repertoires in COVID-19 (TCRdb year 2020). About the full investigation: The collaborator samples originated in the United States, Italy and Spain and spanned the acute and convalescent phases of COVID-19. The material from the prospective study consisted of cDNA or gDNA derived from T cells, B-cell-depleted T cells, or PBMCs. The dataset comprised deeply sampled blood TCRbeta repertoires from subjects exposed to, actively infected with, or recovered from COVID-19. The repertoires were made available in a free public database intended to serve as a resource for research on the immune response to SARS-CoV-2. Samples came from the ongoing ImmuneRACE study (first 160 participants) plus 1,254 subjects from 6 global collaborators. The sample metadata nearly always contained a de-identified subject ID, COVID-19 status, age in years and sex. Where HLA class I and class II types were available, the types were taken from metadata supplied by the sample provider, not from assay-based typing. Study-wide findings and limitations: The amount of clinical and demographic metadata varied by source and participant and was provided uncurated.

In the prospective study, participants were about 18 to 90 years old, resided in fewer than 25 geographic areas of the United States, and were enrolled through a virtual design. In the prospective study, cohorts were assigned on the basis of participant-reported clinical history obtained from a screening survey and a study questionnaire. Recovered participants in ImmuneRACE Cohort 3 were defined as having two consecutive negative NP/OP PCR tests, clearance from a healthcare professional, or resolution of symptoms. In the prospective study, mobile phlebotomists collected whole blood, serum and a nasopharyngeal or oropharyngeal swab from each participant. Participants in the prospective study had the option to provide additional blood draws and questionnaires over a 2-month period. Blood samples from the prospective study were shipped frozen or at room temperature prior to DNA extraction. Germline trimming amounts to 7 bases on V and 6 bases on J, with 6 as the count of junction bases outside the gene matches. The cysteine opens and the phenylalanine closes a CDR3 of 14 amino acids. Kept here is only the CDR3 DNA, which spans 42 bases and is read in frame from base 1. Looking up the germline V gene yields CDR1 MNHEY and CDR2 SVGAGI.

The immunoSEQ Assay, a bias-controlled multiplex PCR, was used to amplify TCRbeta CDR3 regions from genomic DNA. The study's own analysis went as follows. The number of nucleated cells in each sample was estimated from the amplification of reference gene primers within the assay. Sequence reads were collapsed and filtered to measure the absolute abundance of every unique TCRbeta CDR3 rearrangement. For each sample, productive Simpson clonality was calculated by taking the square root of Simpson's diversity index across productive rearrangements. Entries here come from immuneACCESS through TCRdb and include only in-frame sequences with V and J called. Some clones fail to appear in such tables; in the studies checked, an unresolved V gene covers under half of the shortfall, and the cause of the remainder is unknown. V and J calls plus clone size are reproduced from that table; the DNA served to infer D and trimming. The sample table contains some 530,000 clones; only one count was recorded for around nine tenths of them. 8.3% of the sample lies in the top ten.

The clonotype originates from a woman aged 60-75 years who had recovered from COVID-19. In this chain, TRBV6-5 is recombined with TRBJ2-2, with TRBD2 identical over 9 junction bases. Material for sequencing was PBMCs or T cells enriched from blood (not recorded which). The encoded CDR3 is CASIAGGTAGELFF. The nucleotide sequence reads TGTGCCAGCATTGCGGGAGGGACGGCCGGGGAGCTGTTTTTT.